The 8 T cell receptor beta chains below were found in one sample sequenced in a study of cytomegalovirus exposure and HLA in healthy donors. PCR used 60 Vbeta primers and 13 Jbeta primers. Method: immunoSEQ multiplex PCR; TCRdb's copy keeps in-frame clones and lacks some. The sample lists about 230,000 clones; 82% were seen once. The sequenced material came from PBMCs. These receptor sequences come from a woman in her thirties or forties in good health and CMV-seronegative.

V and J are TRBV7-2 and TRBJ1-1; the D is unclear. Germline V gene sequence: CDR1 SGHTA, CDR2 FQGNSA. V was trimmed by 2 bases and J by 5 bases, leaving 9 bases between them. CDR3 length: 13 amino acids. The CDR3 spells CASSLQYETEAFF. In DNA form, the CDR3 reads TGTGCCAGCAGCTTACAATACGAGACTGAAGCTTTCTTT. Drawing the rest from reference TRBV7-2 and TRBJ1-1, the complete variable domain is GAGVSQSPSNKVTEKGKDVELRCDPISGHTALYWYRQSLGQGLEFLIYFQGNSAPDKSGLPSDRFSAERTGGSVSTLTIQRTQQEDSAVYLCASSLQYETEAFFGQGTRLTVV.

Here the CDR3 reads CASSPKDRGVYGYTF. The CDR3 bases are TGTGCCAGCTCACCAAAGGACAGGGGTGTCTATGGCTACACCTTC. The V gene is TRBV18, the J gene TRBJ1-2; TRBD1 matches 9 bases. V shed 2 bases and J 4 bases; nucleotides not matched to a gene: 5. Germline values: CDR1 KGHSH, CDR2 LQKENI. The CDR3 sequence is 15 residues long.

About this clone itself: The junction does not match germline at one end; this may be a read error. V usage is TRBV30 and J usage is TRBJ1-6; 7 positions agree with TRBD1. The CDR3 has 15 amino acids. CDR1 is GTSNPN, CDR2 SVGIG, per germline (reference sequence). The CDR3 coding sequence is TGTGCCTGGAGTGCCACGGGACAGAATAATTCACCCCCCCACTTT. Protein: CAWSATGQNNSPPHF. Complete variable domain (other parts from reference TRBV30 and TRBJ1-6): SQTIHQWPATLVQPVGSPLSLECTVEGTSNPNLYWYRQAAGRGLQLLFYSVGIGQISSEVPQNLSASRPQDRQFILSSKKLLLSDSGFYLCAWSATGQNNSPPHFGNGTRLTVT.

This chain connects TRBV7-2 to TRBJ1-2; D gene uncertain. V was pared by 3 bases and J by 6 bases, with 8 bases between. The CDR3 consists of 12 residues. The germline V gene has CDR1 SGHTA and CDR2 FQGNSA. This chain's CDR3 is CASSFVRNGYTF. The CDR3 coding sequence is TGTGCCAGCAGCTTTGTCAGGAATGGCTACACCTTC.

The chain employs TRBV27 and TRBJ2-3; D perhaps matches TRBD2 (7 bases). The CDR3 runs to 17 residues. Per germline, CDR1 MNHEY and CDR2 SMNVEV (reference sequence). Trimming removed 2 bases from V and 8 bases from J, with 23 bases in between. DNA of the CDR3: TGTGCCAGCAGTTTAGGGCCCGAGGGGGGGAGTTTTCGTACGCAGTATTTT. Protein product: CASSLGPEGGSFRTQYF.

The chain is built from TRBV5-6 and TRBJ2-5; D is possibly TRBD2 (5 bases). This CDR3 contains 13 residues. Trimming removed 4 bases at V and 2 bases at J, with 9 bases between. Germline CDR1 SGHDT, CDR2 YYEEEE. CDR3 region: CASSGLWQETQYF. The CDR3 coding sequence is TGTGCCAGCAGCGGACTGTGGCAAGAGACCCAGTACTTC.

The V and J genes are TRBV9 and TRBJ2-7, with unresolved D. The CDR3 loop spans 13 amino acids. The V and J ends lost 3 bases and 0 bases respectively, with 7 bases between them. Germline V gene sequence: CDR1 SGDLS, CDR2 YYNGEE. The CDR3 coding sequence is TGTGCCAGCAGCGCAGGATACTCCTACGAGCAGTACTTC. Translating gives CASSAGYSYEQYF.

The chain uses TRBV23-1 and TRBJ1-6; the D gene is possibly TRBD1 (5 bases). TRBV23-1 is labeled an ORF, and its function is uncertain. With 4 bases removed from V and 12 bases from J, the gap between germline ends came to 25 bases. The length of the CDR3 is 17 residues. CDR3 residues: CASSPPTGRDGKGPLHF. CDR3 coding DNA: TGCGCCAGCAGTCCCCCAACAGGCAGGGATGGGAAGGGACCCCTCCACTTT.